These T cell receptor beta chains were read from a single sample in a study of T cell repertoires in cytomegalovirus infection. A single record per CDR3 protein comes from TCRdb applying MiXCR to the reads. The table shows fewer than 950,000 distinct CDR3 sequences, with over 25% occurring only once. No cognate antigen is known for these TCRs. Source: cultured CD8+ T cells from PBMCs, taken from culture after CMV antigen stimulation. All receptors come from a human donor in good health (CMV status not recorded). Some clones in this sample may be carry-over from other donors' samples. Both conserved end residues are part of each CDR3. Each record gives: J gene, clone size, D gene, V gene, CDR3 DNA, CDR3 protein. The D gene is left open where the match is weak. Clone sizes are given selectively: once, few, many, or a class where the clone is expanded.

>TRBJ1-1|.|.|TRBV6-5
TGTGCCAGCCTTAGAGGAGGGATGAACACTGAAGCTTTCTTT
CASLRGGMNTEAFF
>TRBJ1-2|few|.|TRBV19
TGTGCCACTAGACAGGATTTTAACTATGGCTACACCTTC
CATRQDFNYGYTF
>TRBJ2-1|many|TRBD1|TRBV6-2/TRBV6-3
TGTGCCAGCACTCCGGACAGGGGTTACAATGAGCAGTTCTTC
CASTPDRGYNEQFF
>TRBJ2-5|.|.|TRBV9
TGTGCCAGCAGCGCCACAAGGGGAGAGACCCAGTACTTC
CASSATRGETQYF
>TRBJ1-1|few|.|TRBV12-5
TGTGCTAGTGGCCTCCAAGGGATGAGGGTGGCTGAAGCTTTCTTT
CASGLQGMRVAEAFF
>TRBJ2-3|few|TRBD2|TRBV6-2/TRBV6-3
TGTGCCAGCAGTTACTCGGAGTATTCCTCGACTAGCGGGGATAAAGATACGCAGTATTTT
CASSYSEYSSTSGDKDTQYF
>TRBJ1-1|few|.|TRBV6-2/TRBV6-3
TGTGCCAGCAGTTACCCGAGTACTGAAGCTTTCTTT
CASSYPSTEAFF
>TRBJ2-3|.|TRBD2|TRBV20-1
TGCAGTGCAACTGGACTAGCGGGGGGGTCAGATACGCAGTATTTT
CSATGLAGGSDTQYF
>TRBJ2-2|.|TRBD1|TRBV6-2/TRBV6-3
TGTGCCAGCAGTTACTCAGAGGGACAGGTGTTTTTT
CASSYSEGQVFF
>TRBJ1-5|.|.|TRBV6-5
TGTGCCAGCAGTTACGGCCCAGGGGTTAGCAATCAGCCCCAGCATTTT
CASSYGPGVSNQPQHF
>TRBJ2-1|.|TRBD1|TRBV19
TGTGCCAGTAGTATAGACCTACAGGGGGTGGCTGAGCAGTTCTTC
CASSIDLQGVAEQFF
>TRBJ1-2|many|.|TRBV24-1
TGTGCCACCGGGGACCCCGAGAACTATGGCTACACCTTC
CATGDPENYGYTF
>TRBJ1-4|few|.|TRBV7-9
TGTGCCAGCAGCGCCTCGGGAGGGGAACGGGATGAAAAACTGTTTTTT
CASSASGGERDEKLFF
>TRBJ1-2|.|.|TRBV7-6
TGTGCCAGCAGCTTAGGACGTGAAGAGGGTCTTATTTATGGCTACACCTTC
CASSLGREEGLIYGYTF
>TRBJ2-1|few|.|TRBV7-2
TGTGCCAGCAGCTGGGCTGGACGCAATGAGCAGTTCTTC
CASSWAGRNEQFF
>TRBJ1-2|.|.|TRBV14
TGTGCCAGCAGCCAAGTTCGCAGGGATGGCTACACCTTC
CASSQVRRDGYTF
>TRBJ1-6|few|.|TRBV27
TGTGCCAGCAAAGCCGGGGGGGTCACCTATAATTCACCCCTCCACTTT
CASKAGGVTYNSPLHF
>TRBJ1-2|.|.|TRBV6-5
TGTGCCAGCAGTTCCTTCGTGGATTGGTATGGCTACACCTTC
CASSSFVDWYGYTF